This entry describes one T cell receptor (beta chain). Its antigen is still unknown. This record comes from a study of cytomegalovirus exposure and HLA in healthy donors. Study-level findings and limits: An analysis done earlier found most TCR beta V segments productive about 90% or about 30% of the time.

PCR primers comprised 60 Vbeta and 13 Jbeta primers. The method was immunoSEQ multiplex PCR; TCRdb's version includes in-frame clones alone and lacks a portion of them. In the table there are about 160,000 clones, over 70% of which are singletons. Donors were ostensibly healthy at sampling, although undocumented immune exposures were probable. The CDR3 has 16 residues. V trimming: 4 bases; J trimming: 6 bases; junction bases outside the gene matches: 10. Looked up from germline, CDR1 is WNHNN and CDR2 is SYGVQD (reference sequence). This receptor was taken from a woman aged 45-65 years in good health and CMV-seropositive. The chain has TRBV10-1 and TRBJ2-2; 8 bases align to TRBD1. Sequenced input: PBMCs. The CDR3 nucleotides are TGCGCCAGCAGTGGATACCGGGACAGGCCGCCCGGGGAGCTGTTTTTT. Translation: CASSGYRDRPPGELFF.